A selection of T cell receptor beta chains follows, all from one sample in a study of T-cell reconstitution after alpha-beta-depleted transplantation in children. TCRdb itself ran the PCR reads through MiXCR, one entry per CDR3 protein. The sample includes 6,400 or so distinct CDR3 sequences, around 16% seen only once; the top ten take roughly an eighth. The specimen was PBMCs, mostly from graft donor cells, collected 60 days after TCRalphabeta/CD19-depleted stem cell transplant. Receptor source: a male patient aged 5 to 17 who had a stem cell transplant for acute myeloid leukemia, so the T cells may come from the graft donor. CDR3s include the opening cysteine and the closing phenylalanine or tryptophan. Fields, in order: V gene, CDR3 protein.

>TRBV6-2/TRBV6-3
CASGGPITGELFF
>TRBV29-1
CSPEEGDTSSPPYNEQFF
>TRBV29-1
CSVEGRSTEAFF
>TRBV11-2
CASSFRLDRGADTQYF
>TRBV5-5
CASDTSGSNEKLFF
>TRBV15
CATSRDRWGAGNTIYF
>TRBV30
CAWTWGLSPSTDTQYF
>TRBV6-5
CASSYSDRGLSDYGYTF
>TRBV27
CASSLFDTQYF
>TRBV30
CAWSQTRDEQFF
>TRBV7-3
CASRWDSYTDTQYF
>TRBV6-2/TRBV6-3
CASSSSGTSYEQYF
>TRBV20-1
CSAREYEIPETQYF
>TRBV20-1
CSARGDRGSYNEQFF
>TRBV11-3
CASSPRQYNEQFF
>TRBV11-2
CASSLPGLAGGSGETQYF
>TRBV12-3/TRBV12-4
CASSFDFYNEQFF
>TRBV7-9
CASSFIEVNEQFF
>TRBV5-1
CASRKGTDTQYF
>TRBV28
CASRVGNQPQHF
>TRBV24-1
CATARLTGELFF
>TRBV6-2/TRBV6-3
CASSPGQGALQETQYF
>TRBV2
CATNGDRGRGDTQYF
>TRBV28
CASSLVPPSNQPQHF
>TRBV2
CASSLSMNTEAFF
>TRBV5-4
CASRLDFYEQYF
>TRBV11-2
CASSFPGRTEAFF
>TRBV20-1
CSASRGGASYNEQFF
>TRBV27
CASSPQGRQIYGYTF
>TRBV6-2/TRBV6-3
CASSYDRGRSEQPQHF
>TRBV6-1
CASILRGRDQPQHF
>TRBV6-2/TRBV6-3
CASSYRTSGYEQYF
>TRBV7-8
CASSLDGGRGSEQYF
>TRBV20-1
CSATRTGHSYEQYF
>TRBV20-1
CSARRKGAGGTQYF
>TRBV4-3
CASSQDPGGAEAFF
>TRBV4-2
CASSSVLRRESADTQYF
>TRBV20-1
CSAPGTKNTGELFF
>TRBV3-1
CASSQVRTPAYEQYF
>TRBV6-5
CASSRGEFEQFF
>TRBV25-1
CASMTYQETQYF
>TRBV18
CASSVAGETQYF
>TRBV7-3
CASSPIGQGADTQYF